Listed here is a single T cell receptor (beta chain). In the source study's methods: The authors estimated nucleated cell counts from reference gene primer amplification. Measured with immunoSEQ multiplex PCR; TCRdb has only the in-frame clones, and not every one. The D gene and trimming were derived from the DNA, and the V and J assignments and clone size from that table. This repertoire shows 540,000 or so clones, 85% to 90% found once; its top ten account for around 8%. This sample is drawn from a study of blood T cell repertoires in COVID-19. Trimming cost V 6 bases and J 8 bases, with 13 bases left between them. Germline CDR1 is MNHEY and CDR2 is SVGAGI. The CDR3 is made up of 13 amino acids.

Sequenced input: peripheral blood. This chain joins TRBV6-5 and TRBJ1-4, with a tentative D call TRBD1 (6 bases). This clonotype was obtained from a woman aged 45-65 years with COVID-19, enrolled during active disease. The CDR3 nucleotides are TGTGCCAGCAGGGGTGGGGGCCAGGAAAAACTGTTTTTT. Translated, it gives CASRGGGQEKLFF.